Following are 10 T cell receptor beta chains from one sample sequenced in a study of blood T cell repertoires in COVID-19. The data were produced by immunoSEQ multiplex PCR, yet TCRdb's version contains in-frame clones alone and is incomplete. The table includes about 130,000 clones, just under 85% detected once. The sequenced sample was peripheral blood. These receptors were collected from a woman older than 75 with acute or convalescent COVID-19.

DNA for the CDR3: TGTGCCAGTAGTATCAGTGCGGGATCTGTCTATGGCTACACCTTC. Its protein is CASSISAGSVYGYTF. V usage is TRBV19 and J usage is TRBJ1-2, with no clear D. V was trimmed by 3 bases and J by 4 bases, leaving 15 bases between them. Germline CDR1 and CDR2: LNHDA and SQIVND (reference sequence). This CDR3 comprises 15 residues. The variable domain in full, completed from reference TRBV19 and TRBJ1-2, reads DGGITQSPKYLFRKEGQNVTLSCEQNLNHDAMYWYRQDPGQGLRLIYYSQIVNDFQKGDIAEGYSVSREKKESFPLTVTSAQKNPTAFYLCASSISAGSVYGYTFGSGTRLTVV.

The chain joins TRBV3-1 (or the pseudogene TRBV3-2) to TRBJ2-7, with D possibly matching TRBD2 (5 bases). CDR1 is LGHDT, CDR2 YNNKEL, per germline (reference sequence). The CDR3 is 14 residues long. V was cut by 2 bases and J by 6 bases, with 14 bases left in between. The CDR3 is CASSQYRGLGEQYF. DNA of the CDR3: TGTGCCAGCAGCCAATATCGGGGTCTGGGCGAGCAGTACTTC.

The rearrangement uses TRBV3-1 (or the pseudogene TRBV3-2) and TRBJ2-5; 7 bases are a match to TRBD2. CDR1 is LGHDT, CDR2 YNNKEL, per germline (reference sequence). The trim removed 0 bases at V and 1 base at J, leaving 2 bases unmatched. The length of the CDR3 is 15 residues. The CDR3 coding sequence is TGTGCCAGCAGCCAAGACGAGCGGGGCCAAGAGACCCAGTACTTC. Residues: CASSQDERGQETQYF.

This chain connects TRBV4-2 to TRBJ2-7; 9 nucleotides match TRBD1. Germline-derived CDR1 and CDR2 are LGHNA and YNFKEQ. J lost 2 bases, V lost 0 bases, and 8 bases had no gene match. CDR3 length equals 17 residues. Written as DNA, the CDR3 is TGTGCCAGCAGCCAAGACCCCTCCGGGACAGGGACCTACGAGCAGTACTTC. Protein sequence: CASSQDPSGTGTYEQYF.

This clone was recorded only once. The same CDR3 arises from other DNA sequences in this sample as well. The chain employs TRBV30 and TRBJ1-5; D uncertain. The CDR3 sequence is 13 residues long. V dropped 2 bases and J dropped 0 bases, with 5 bases sitting between them. Germline V CDR1 and CDR2: GTSNPN, SVGIG (reference sequence). The CDR3 coding sequence is TGTGCCTGGAGTCCTAGTAGCAATCAGCCCCAGCATTTT. It is translated as CAWSPSSNQPQHF.

The gene calls are TRBV7-3 and TRBJ2-1, with TRBD2 identical over 10 bases. J gave up 2 bases and V 5 bases, and 18 bases lay outside the gene matches. Germline values: CDR1 SGHTA, CDR2 FQGTGA. The CDR3 is made up of 20 amino acids. CDR3 bases: TGTGCCAGCAGCCTCAGAGTAGCGGGGGGCCTCCCCGATCCCTACAATGAGCAGTTCTTC. This codes for CASSLRVAGGLPDPYNEQFF.

The V and J genes are TRBV3-1 (or the pseudogene TRBV3-2) and TRBJ2-5; D possibly corresponds to TRBD1 (6 bases). V lost 4 bases, J lost 5 bases, and 20 bases lay in between. The CDR3 sequence is 16 residues long. CDR1 is LGHDT, CDR2 YNNKEL, per germline (reference sequence). This CDR3 is CASSPPKGKRGETQYF. The CDR3 DNA is TGTGCCAGCAGCCCCCCGAAGGGGAAAAGGGGGGAGACCCAGTACTTC.

J is TRBJ1-1 and V is TRBV11-3, with a weak D call TRBD1 (5 bases). The CDR3 has 14 residues. Trimming took off 4 bases at V and 2 bases at J, with 11 bases between the two ends. CDR1 is SGHNT and CDR2 is YENEEA in the germline V gene. The chain's CDR3 is CASSSQGLNTEAFF. DNA of the CDR3: TGTGCCAGCAGCTCGCAGGGACTTAACACTGAAGCTTTCTTT. Filled out from reference TRBV11-3 and TRBJ1-1, the complete variable domain reads EAGVVQSPRYKIIEKKQPVAFWCNPISGHNTLYWYLQNLGQGPELLIRYENEEAVDDSQLPKDRFSAERLKGVDSTLKIQPAELGDSAVYLCASSSQGLNTEAFFGQGTRLTVV.

The rearrangement links TRBV5-1 to TRBJ2-5, with D perhaps TRBD2 (7 bases). V gave up 4 bases and J gave up 1 base, with 26 bases separating them. Germline V CDR1 and CDR2: SGHRS, YFSETQ. The CDR3 totals 19 residues. CDR3 region: CASSQMGAGALIGQETQYF. CDR3 nucleotide sequence: TGCGCCAGCAGCCAAATGGGGGCGGGGGCCCTAATCGGCCAAGAGACCCAGTACTTC.

The V and J genes are TRBV11-2 and TRBJ1-1, with D possibly TRBD1 on 5 matching bases. The germline V gene encodes CDR1 SGHAT and CDR2 FQNNGV. V shed 5 bases and J shed 4 bases, with 11 bases lying between them. This CDR3 contains 13 residues. CDR3 amino acids: CASSLDTGTEAFF. As DNA, the CDR3 is TGTGCCAGCAGCCTGGACACCGGCACTGAAGCTTTCTTT.